Presented here are 14 T cell receptor beta chains from one specimen sequenced in a study of T cell changes during pregnancy in multiple sclerosis. Generated by immunoSEQ multiplex PCR, the TCRdb table keeps only in-frame clones and is missing some. Found here are about 94,000 clones, approximately 93% of them singletons; the top ten hold roughly 0.95%. Material: peripheral blood, obtained after pregnancy. The receptors stem from a female donor with multiple sclerosis, enrolled in a pregnancy study.

The chain recombines TRBV6-5 with TRBJ2-3, with D possibly being TRBD2 (5 bases). V dropped 6 bases and J dropped 2 bases, with 12 bases sitting between them. Germline CDR1 MNHEY, CDR2 SVGAGI. This CDR3 has 14 amino acids. CDR3 in amino acids: CASRPRGYTDTQYF. The CDR3 nucleotides read TGTGCCAGCAGGCCCCGGGGATACACAGATACGCAGTATTTT.

In DNA form, the CDR3 reads TGTGCCAGCAGCGAAAGGACTAGCGCGATCTCCTACAATGAGCAGTTCTTC. The encoded protein is CASSERTSAISYNEQFF. This chain connects TRBV9 to TRBJ2-1; 9 bases fit TRBD2. The germline V gene has CDR1 SGDLS and CDR2 YYNGEE. The CDR3 loop spans 17 amino acids. Trimming removed 3 bases from V and 0 bases from J; junction bases left unmatched: 7.

The chain uses TRBV6-1 and TRBJ2-7; possible D gene TRBD1, 7 bases. V shed 4 bases and J shed 4 bases, with 14 bases lying between them. The CDR3 contains 14 residues. Germline V CDR1 and CDR2: MNHNS, SASEGT. The CDR3 nucleotides are TGTGCCAGCAGTGGCGGGACAGACTTATACGAGCAGTACTTC. Its translation: CASSGGTDLYEQYF.

The chain couples TRBV7-2 to TRBJ1-1, with 7 bases lining up with TRBD1. Germline V lookup: CDR1 SGHTA, CDR2 FQGNSA. CDR3 length equals 15 residues. Trimming cost V 3 bases and J 4 bases; bases outside gene matches: 8. The CDR3 sequence: CASSLDAGTVTEAFF. Written as DNA, the CDR3 is TGTGCCAGCAGCTTGGATGCCGGGACAGTCACTGAAGCTTTCTTT.

This rearrangement joins TRBV6-6 to TRBJ2-7, with a tentative D call TRBD2 (7 bases). CDR1 MNHNY and CDR2 SVGAGI come from the germline V gene (reference sequence). V was shortened by 7 bases and J by 1 base, with 17 bases between the two germline ends. The CDR3 covers 15 residues. CDR3 in amino acids: CASTPGEGGSYEQYF. The CDR3 nucleotides read TGTGCCAGCACCCCGGGGGAGGGGGGTTCCTACGAGCAGTACTTC.

V usage is TRBV27 and J usage is TRBJ2-1; perhaps TRBD1 as D (5 bases). V shed 5 bases and J shed 5 bases, with 7 bases lying between them. CDR3 length: 12 residues. The V gene's germline CDR1 is MNHEY and CDR2 SMNVEV (reference sequence). The CDR3 here is CASSLRDNEQFF. The DNA of the CDR3 is TGTGCCAGCAGTCTCAGGGACAATGAGCAGTTCTTC.

The V gene is TRBV28, the J gene TRBJ1-5; TRBD1 matches at 10 bases. This CDR3 region has 17 residues. CDR1 is MDHEN and CDR2 is SYDVKM in the germline V gene. J was trimmed by 7 bases and V by 7 bases; bases with no gene match: 16. In DNA, the CDR3 is TGTGCCAGCACCGGGACAGGGGCAATTGGCGGAGGCCAGCCCCAGCATTTT. Protein sequence: CASTGTGAIGGGQPQHF.

The gene calls are TRBV14 and TRBJ2-1; 12 bases align to TRBD2. V shed 1 base, J shed 6 bases, and the junction held 10 bases outside the gene matches. Germline values: CDR1 SGHDN, CDR2 FVKESK. The CDR3 covers 18 residues. The CDR3 DNA reads as TGTGCCAGCAGCCAAGGGAGGACTAGCGGGATTAGTGGCAATGAGCAGTTCTTC. It yields the protein CASSQGRTSGISGNEQFF.

The chain is built from TRBV4-2 and TRBJ2-7, with 8 bases matching TRBD1. The CDR3 is made up of 14 amino acids. After removal of 4 bases from V and 6 bases from J, the junction contained 8 bases not matched to a gene. The germline CDR1 and CDR2 sequences are LGHNA and YNFKEQ. The CDR3 is CASSLPDRVGEQYF. CDR3 coding DNA: TGTGCCAGCAGCCTTCCGGACAGGGTGGGCGAGCAGTACTTC.

V and J are TRBV11-2 and TRBJ2-3; maybe TRBD2 (6 bases). Germline V gene data show CDR1 as SGHAT and CDR2 as FQNNGV. The V end lost 0 bases, the J end lost 4 bases, and 11 bases lay between the germline ends. This CDR3 is 15 amino acids long. CDR3 sequence reads: CASSLDWRGPDTQYF. DNA for the CDR3: TGTGCCAGCAGCTTAGATTGGAGGGGACCAGATACGCAGTATTTT. The full variable domain, its missing parts supplied by reference TRBV11-2 and TRBJ2-3, is EAGVAQSPRYKIIEKRQSVAFWCNPISGHATLYWYQQILGQGPKLLIQFQNNGVVDDSQLPKDRFSAERLKGVDSTLKIQPAKLEDSAVYLCASSLDWRGPDTQYFGPGTRLTVL.

The chain combines TRBV5-5 with TRBJ1-5, with 7 nucleotides matching TRBD1. Losses at the gene ends were 5 bases for V and 4 bases for J; bases not matched to a gene: 9. The germline V gene encodes CDR1 SGHKS and CDR2 YYEKEE (reference sequence). This CDR3 is built from 15 residues. The CDR3 loop is CASSPGTAFNQPQHF. The CDR3 DNA follows: TGTGCCAGCAGTCCTGGGACAGCCTTTAATCAGCCCCAGCATTTT.

The chain combines TRBV11-2 with TRBJ2-5; 8 bases map to TRBD2. There are 15 residues in the CDR3. The V gene end was trimmed by 5 bases and the J gene end by 5 bases; junction bases not matched to a gene: 10. Per germline, CDR1 SGHAT and CDR2 FQNNGV. The CDR3 is CASSQSGLEMETQYF. DNA for the CDR3: TGTGCCAGCAGCCAATCGGGACTAGAGATGGAGACCCAGTACTTC. Combining the CDR3 with reference TRBV11-2 and TRBJ2-5 gives the whole variable domain EAGVAQSPRYKIIEKRQSVAFWCNPISGHATLYWYQQILGQGPKLLIQFQNNGVVDDSQLPKDRFSAERLKGVDSTLKIQPAKLEDSAVYLCASSQSGLEMETQYFGPGTRLLVL.

This sequence joins TRBV14 and TRBJ1-2; D remains ambiguous. Germline V gene data show CDR1 as SGHDN and CDR2 as FVKESK. The V end was cut by 6 bases, the J end by 6 bases, with 14 bases between. The CDR3 totals 13 residues. CDR3 amino acids: CASSPRLSDGYTF. DNA for the CDR3: TGTGCCAGCAGTCCGAGGCTGTCAGATGGCTACACCTTC.

The chain links TRBV2 to TRBJ1-4, with a tentative D call TRBD1 (6 bases). V was clipped by 5 bases and J by 8 bases, with 15 bases between them. The germline V gene encodes CDR1 SNHLY and CDR2 FYNNEI. The CDR3 loop spans 14 amino acids. The CDR3 loop reads CASSPDSGEEKLFF. The CDR3 bases are TGTGCCAGCAGTCCGGACAGTGGGGAGGAAAAACTGTTTTTT.